This record covers a single T cell receptor beta chain. Its antigen is currently unknown. It was with 60 Vbeta and 13 Jbeta primers that the PCR ran. Data came from immunoSEQ multiplex PCR; TCRdb stores just in-frame clones and leaves some out. This sample lists 120,000 to 150,000 clones; its ten largest clones have 1.5% to 2%. CDR1 is LGHNA and CDR2 is YSLEER in the germline V gene. The CDR3 loop spans 16 amino acids. Unmatched junction bases numbered 5, after V lost 0 bases and J lost 4 bases. These data are taken from a study of cytomegalovirus exposure and HLA in healthy donors. Regarding the study as a whole: A later analysis linked about 17,000 TCR beta sequences to HLA alleles at 0.05 false discovery rate.

Input material: PBMCs. This receptor was identified in a woman aged 45-65 years in good health and CMV-seronegative. The chain uses TRBV4-3 and TRBJ1-3; 8 nucleotides line up with TRBD1. This chain's CDR3 is CASSQDATGEGNTIYF. The CDR3 DNA sequence: TGCGCCAGCAGCCAAGATGCGACAGGGGAGGGAAACACCATATATTTT.